These 24 T cell receptor beta chains came from one sample sequenced in a study of Graves' ophthalmopathy and Graves' hyperthyroidism. Amplification of TCR beta CDR3 regions used RNA transcripts. Second-round multiplex PCR came after first-round RT-PCR with HTBI primers. One entry per CDR3 protein, called by TCRdb with MiXCR from the multiplex PCR reads. The sample records about 640,000 distinct CDR3 sequences, about 41% being singletons. The sequencing input was peripheral blood. Every receptor here comes from an adult man with Graves' ophthalmopathy.

Ten or more counts support this clonotype. This chain joins TRBV7-2 and TRBJ1-1, with TRBD1 identical over 11 bases. Germline-derived CDR1 and CDR2 are SGHTA and FQGNSA. This CDR3 region has 18 residues. V trimming: 2 bases; J trimming: 1 base; junction bases outside the gene matches: 9. For the CDR3, the DNA is TGTGCCAGCAGCTTACCCGGCGGACAGGGGGCGAGGAACACTGAAGCTTTCTTT. Its translation: CASSLPGGQGARNTEAFF. The variable domain in full, completed from reference TRBV7-2 and TRBJ1-1, reads GAGVSQSPSNKVTEKGKDVELRCDPISGHTALYWYRQSLGQGLEFLIYFQGNSAPDKSGLPSDRFSAERTGGSVSTLTIQRTQQEDSAVYLCASSLPGGQGARNTEAFFGQGTRLTVV.

The chain has TRBV11-2 and TRBJ2-7; TRBD1 might be the D (6 bases). This CDR3 contains 15 residues. From germline, CDR1 is SGHAT and CDR2 FQNNGV. Trimming shortened V by 5 bases and J by 5 bases, and 19 bases separated the two germline ends. CDR3: CASSMHTGPRNEQYF. The CDR3 nucleotides read TGTGCCAGCAGCATGCATACAGGGCCGCGTAACGAGCAGTACTTC.

There are many counts of this clonotype. DNA for the CDR3: TGTGCCAGCAGAAAGGACAGGGGCGAGGGGGCCAACGTCCTGACTTTC. Translated, it gives CASRKDRGEGANVLTF. V is TRBV6-5 and J is TRBJ2-6; the match to TRBD1 covers 9 bases. CDR1 is MNHEY and CDR2 is SVGAGI in the germline V gene. J gave up 4 bases and V 6 bases, and 7 bases lay outside the gene matches. The CDR3 totals 16 residues.

The chain links TRBV20-1 to TRBJ1-5, with D possibly being TRBD1 (6 bases). There are 15 residues in the CDR3. Germline CDR1 DFQATT, CDR2 SNEGSKA (reference sequence). V dropped 6 bases and J dropped 1 base, with 16 bases sitting between them. The CDR3 region has the DNA TGCAGTGCCACCCGGTGGGGGCCGAGCAATCAGCCCCAGCATTTT. Its protein is CSATRWGPSNQPQHF.

The chain is built from TRBV24-1 and TRBJ2-2; 11 positions agree with TRBD1. The CDR3 is 17 amino acids. J was trimmed by 2 bases and V by 4 bases; bases with no gene match: 5. CDR1 is KGHDR, CDR2 SFDVKD, per germline. CDR3 sequence reads: CATSDWGTGGNTGELFF. Here the CDR3 DNA reads TGTGCCACCAGTGACTGGGGGACAGGGGGTAACACCGGGGAGCTGTTTTTT.

This clonotype has only one observation. A read error may be the cause here, since a much bigger clone is one base away. In this CDR3 the conserved last residue, phenylalanine or tryptophan, is missing, so a read error is likely. The V gene is TRBV12-3 or TRBV12-4, the J gene TRBJ2-5; 8 nucleotides match TRBD2. This CDR3 is built from 14 residues. After removal of 5 bases from V and 5 bases from J, the junction contained 7 bases not matched to a gene. The DNA for the CDR3 is TGTGCCAGCAGTCTCCGGGGGGGCGGGGAGACCCAGTACTGC. Amino acids: CASSLRGGGETQYC.

Many counts were recorded for this clonotype. The V and J genes are TRBV19 and TRBJ1-4; D is ambiguous. This CDR3 comprises 13 residues. Germline values: CDR1 LNHDA, CDR2 SQIVND (reference sequence). V dropped 5 bases and J dropped 2 bases, with 6 bases sitting between them. The CDR3 DNA sequence: TGTGCCAGTAGTTTCCTTACTAATGAAAAACTGTTTTTT. Translated: CASSFLTNEKLFF.

This clonotype was recorded many times. J is TRBJ1-6 and V is TRBV19; D not resolved. Germline lookup yields CDR1 LNHDA and CDR2 SQIVND (reference sequence). The CDR3 runs 14 residues. The V and J ends lost 2 bases and 6 bases respectively, with 8 bases between them. CDR3 in DNA: TGTGCCAGTAGTATAAAGGCAGCTAATTCACCCCTCCACTTT. Translation: CASSIKAANSPLHF.

This clonotype has ten or more counts. CDR3 in amino acids: CSVEDRPEKEQYF. CDR3 in DNA: TGCAGCGTTGAAGATAGACCGGAGAAGGAGCAGTACTTC. J is TRBJ2-7 and V is TRBV29-1, with D unclear. Trimming took off 0 bases at V and 7 bases at J, with 13 bases between the two ends. Germline CDR1 is SQVTM and CDR2 is ANQGSEA. The CDR3 has 13 residues.

This clonotype was observed many times. The CDR3 here is CASSLVPDNSPLHF. CDR3 DNA sequence: TGTGCCAGCAGCTTAGTACCAGATAATTCACCCCTCCACTTT. J is TRBJ1-6 and V is TRBV7-9; D is undetermined. Germline CDR1 reads SEHNR; CDR2 reads FQNEAQ (reference sequence). This CDR3 contains 14 residues. The V gene lost 1 base and the J gene lost 5 bases, with 6 bases spanning the gap.

In its sample, this clonotype was seen a few times. This sequence joins TRBV5-1 and TRBJ1-1, with 7 bases fitting TRBD1. Germline V gives CDR1 SGHRS, CDR2 YFSETQ. This CDR3 has 17 amino acids. The junction had 8 bases not matched to a gene; V was cut back by 0 bases and J by 0 bases. The CDR3 sequence is CASSLVPRQGLNTEAFF. CDR3 coding DNA: TGCGCCAGCAGCTTGGTCCCTCGACAGGGACTGAACACTGAAGCTTTCTTT.

This clonotype was detected ten times or more. V gene TRBV7-9 combines with J gene TRBJ1-6; D possibly corresponds to TRBD1 (6 bases). Trimming shortened V by 11 bases and J by 4 bases, and 18 bases separated the two germline ends. CDR3 size: 15 residues. CDR1 SEHNR and CDR2 FQNEAQ come from the germline V gene (reference sequence). This chain's CDR3 is CACRGRGDYNSPLHF. The CDR3 nucleotides read TGTGCCTGCCGCGGCAGGGGTGATTATAATTCACCCCTCCACTTT.

There are a few counts of this clonotype. The chain carries TRBV7-2 and TRBJ2-7; 7 bases fit TRBD1. The CDR3 is 15 amino acids. The germline CDR1 and CDR2 sequences are SGHTA and FQGNSA. Unmatched junction bases numbered 12, after V lost 5 bases and J lost 5 bases. For the CDR3, the DNA is TGTGCCAGCAGCGAGGACAGGCGATCTTTTCACGAGCAGTACTTC. Its protein product is CASSEDRRSFHEQYF.

This clonotype was seen ten or more times. The V gene is TRBV29-1, the J gene TRBJ2-7; D not resolved. The germline V and J ends were trimmed by 4 bases and 2 bases, with 12 bases remaining between them. Germline CDR1 and CDR2: SQVTM and ANQGSEA. CDR3 length: 13 amino acids. The CDR3 DNA reads TGCAGCGTTGTTTCAGGACGAGCCTACGAGCAGTACTTC. Encoded protein: CSVVSGRAYEQYF.

The rearrangement links TRBV10-3 to TRBJ1-5; 7 nucleotides line up with TRBD1. Germline CDR1 reads ENHRY; CDR2 reads SYGVKD. With 11 bases clipped from V and 4 bases from J, the junction kept 8 bases outside the gene matches. The CDR3 runs to 13 residues. CDR3 in amino acids: CAVGQVLNQPQHF. The CDR3 region has the DNA TGTGCCGTCGGACAGGTCCTGAATCAGCCCCAGCATTTT.

A remark on this clonotype: This may be a read error, as it is one base from a much larger clone. This chain connects TRBV20-1 to TRBJ1-1; unclear D gene. The CDR3 spans 11 residues. CDR1 DFQATT and CDR2 SNEGSKA come from the germline V gene (reference sequence). V lost 3 bases to trimming and J lost 3 bases, with 5 bases between them. Here the CDR3 DNA reads TGCAGTGCTAGGACCCACACTGAAGCTTTCTTT. The encoded protein is CSARTHTEAFF.

This clonotype appeared many times. The chain couples TRBV24-1 to TRBJ2-5; possible D gene TRBD1, 5 bases. V was shortened by 2 bases and J by 4 bases, with 10 bases between the two germline ends. The CDR3 is 14 residues long. Germline values: CDR1 KGHDR, CDR2 SFDVKD. The CDR3 DNA reads TGTGCCACCAGTGATTCCCAGGGAATAGAGACCCAGTACTTC. This encodes CATSDSQGIETQYF.

This clonotype turned up a few times. The chain's CDR3 is CAISEGTGGNTIYF. In DNA form, the CDR3 reads TGTGCCATCAGTGAGGGGACAGGTGGAAACACCATATATTTT. J is TRBJ1-3 and V is TRBV10-3; 8 nucleotides match TRBD1. The CDR3 runs to 14 residues. Germline lookup yields CDR1 ENHRY and CDR2 SYGVKD. V lost 2 bases and J lost 3; bases outside the gene matches: 0.

With respect to this clonotype: A much larger clone lies a single base off, so this may be a read error. Lacking the conserved final phenylalanine or tryptophan, this CDR3 likely reflects a read error. This rearrangement joins TRBV7-8 to TRBJ2-7, with D unresolved. V gave up 0 bases and J gave up 6 bases, with 9 bases separating them. This CDR3 contains 13 residues. Germline lookup yields CDR1 SGHVS and CDR2 FQNEAQ. The CDR3 DNA follows: TGTGCCAGCAGCTTAGCGGGCCCCCTCGAGCAGTACCTC. This codes for CASSLAGPLEQYL.

This clonotype was counted only a few times. This chain connects TRBV6-6 to TRBJ1-2; D may be TRBD1 (5 bases). In germline, CDR1 is MNHNY, CDR2 SVGAGI (reference sequence). The CDR3 covers 15 residues. The V end was cut by 5 bases, the J end by 0 bases, with 13 bases between. The CDR3 DNA reads as TGTGCCAGCAGTGAAGGGACGGCCACTAACTATGGCTACACCTTC. It translates to CASSEGTATNYGYTF.

The rearrangement joins TRBV2 to TRBJ2-7, with a possible D match to TRBD2 (6 bases). V lost 7 bases and J lost 6, with 22 bases in between. This CDR3 has 15 amino acids. The germline gives CDR1 SNHLY, CDR2 FYNNEI. CDR3 DNA sequence: TGTGCCAGCAACCCTAGGGAGGTCCTCCGGGGCGAGCAGTACTTC. This translates into CASNPREVLRGEQYF.

This clonotype was seen ten or more times. The rearrangement uses TRBV19 and TRBJ2-7; D is perhaps TRBD1 (5 bases). With 5 bases removed from V and 2 bases from J, the gap between germline ends came to 13 bases. The CDR3 sequence is 14 residues long. Per the germline V gene, CDR1 is LNHDA and CDR2 is SQIVND (reference sequence). The DNA of the CDR3 is TGTGCCAGTAGTGCAACAGGACGGACCTACGAGCAGTACTTC. It encodes CASSATGRTYEQYF.

The V and J genes are TRBV4-2 and TRBJ2-7; D unresolved. The CDR3 covers 14 residues. V lost 0 bases and J 3 bases, leaving 9 bases between the germline ends. Germline CDR1 LGHNA, CDR2 YNFKEQ. The CDR3 DNA follows: TGTGCCAGCAGCCAAGAACAGATATACTACGAGCAGTACTTC. Its protein is CASSQEQIYYEQYF.

This clonotype has ten or more counts. CDR3 nucleotide sequence: TGTGCCAGCAGCTTACTCCAGGGGGTGACCTACGAGCAGTACTTC. This encodes CASSLLQGVTYEQYF. The chain recombines TRBV7-8 with TRBJ2-7; 7 bases are shared with TRBD1. The ends lost 2 bases at V and 2 bases at J; junction bases unmatched: 6. The germline V gene has CDR1 SGHVS and CDR2 FQNEAQ. The length of the CDR3 is 15 residues.